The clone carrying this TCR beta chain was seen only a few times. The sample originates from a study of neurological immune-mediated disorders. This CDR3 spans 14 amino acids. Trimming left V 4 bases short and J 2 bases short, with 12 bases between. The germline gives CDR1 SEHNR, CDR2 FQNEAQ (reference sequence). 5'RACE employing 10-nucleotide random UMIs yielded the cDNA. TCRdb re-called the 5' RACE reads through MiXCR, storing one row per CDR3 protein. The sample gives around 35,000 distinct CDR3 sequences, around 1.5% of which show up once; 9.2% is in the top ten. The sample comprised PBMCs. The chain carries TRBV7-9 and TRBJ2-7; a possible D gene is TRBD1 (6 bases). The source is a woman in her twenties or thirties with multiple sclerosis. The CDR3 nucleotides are TGTGCCAGCAGCTGGGGCCAGGGGACCTACGAGCAGTACTTC. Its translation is CASSWGQGTYEQYF.